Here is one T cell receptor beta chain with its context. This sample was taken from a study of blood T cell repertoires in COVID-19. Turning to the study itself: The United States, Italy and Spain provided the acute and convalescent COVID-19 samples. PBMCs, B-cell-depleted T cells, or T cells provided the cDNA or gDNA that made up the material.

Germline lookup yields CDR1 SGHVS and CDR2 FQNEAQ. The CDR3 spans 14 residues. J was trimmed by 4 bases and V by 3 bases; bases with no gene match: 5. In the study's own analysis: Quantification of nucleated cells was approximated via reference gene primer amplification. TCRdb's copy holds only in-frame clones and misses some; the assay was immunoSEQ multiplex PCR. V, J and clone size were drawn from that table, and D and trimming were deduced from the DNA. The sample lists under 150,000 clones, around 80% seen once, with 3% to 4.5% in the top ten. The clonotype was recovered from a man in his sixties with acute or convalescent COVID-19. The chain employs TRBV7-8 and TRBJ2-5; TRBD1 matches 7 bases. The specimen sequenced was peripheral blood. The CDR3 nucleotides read TGTGCCAGCAGCTTGACAGGGATTGGAGAGACCCAGTACTTC. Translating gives CASSLTGIGETQYF.